The 13 T cell receptor beta chains below all came from one sample that was sequenced in a study of cytomegalovirus exposure and HLA in healthy donors. This PCR relied on a set of 60 Vbeta primers and 13 Jbeta primers. TCRdb keeps only in-frame clones here, not all; method: immunoSEQ multiplex PCR. The profile shows about 150,000 clones, 70% to 90% of them singletons. Input material: PBMCs. These TCRs come from a woman aged 40 to 50 in good health and CMV-seropositive.

This clone has only a few counts. The chain combines TRBV5-4 with TRBJ2-2; unclear D gene. This CDR3 contains 14 residues. The germline V and J ends were trimmed by 1 base and 5 bases, with 9 bases remaining between them. Germline CDR1 SGHNT, CDR2 YYREEE (reference sequence). The CDR3 DNA reads TGTGCCAGCAGCTTGCCCCTAGAAACCGGGGAGCTGTTTTTT. This sequence encodes CASSLPLETGELFF.

The rearrangement joins TRBV5-1 to TRBJ2-3; TRBD1 matches at 8 bases. The J segment lost 6 bases and the V segment lost 0 bases, leaving 12 bases of the junction unmatched. The CDR3 covers 17 residues. Germline V lookup: CDR1 SGHRS, CDR2 YFSETQ. The CDR3 loop is CASSLGTGIRGSDTQYF. CDR3 nucleotide sequence: TGCGCCAGCAGCTTGGGGACAGGGATTAGGGGTTCTGATACGCAGTATTTT.

This clone was seen a few times. The rearrangement joins TRBV11-2 to TRBJ1-1, with a weak D call TRBD1 (5 bases). Germline-derived CDR1 and CDR2 are SGHAT and FQNNGV. Trimming pared 4 bases from V and 6 bases from J, leaving 15 bases between. CDR3 size: 14 residues. The CDR3 DNA follows: TGTGCCAGCAGCTATGGGATGGGGCGCTCTGAAGCTTTCTTT. This codes for CASSYGMGRSEAFF.

The genes are TRBV2 and TRBJ2-3; weak D call: TRBD2 (6 bases). The CDR3 consists of 15 residues. The germline gives CDR1 SNHLY, CDR2 FYNNEI. Trimming took 6 bases from V and 7 from J, leaving 20 bases between them. The CDR3 coding sequence is TGTGCCAGCAGGGCCCGGGAGATCCCCACGAATACGCAGTATTTT. Translating it yields CASRAREIPTNTQYF.

The chain employs TRBV7-3 and TRBJ2-1; 10 bases align to TRBD2. Germline loops: CDR1 SGHTA, CDR2 FQGTGA. J gave up 9 bases and V 5 bases, and 13 bases lay outside the gene matches. The CDR3 extends over 16 amino acids. CDR3 nucleotides: TGTGCCAGCAGCCCGAATATAGCGGGAGGTAACGGTGAGCAGTTCTTC. Its translation is CASSPNIAGGNGEQFF.

The J gene is TRBJ2-3, the V gene TRBV27; TRBD2 matches at 8 bases. CDR1 is MNHEY, CDR2 SMNVEV, per germline (reference sequence). Unmatched junction bases numbered 2, after V lost 2 bases and J lost 4 bases. The CDR3 covers 14 residues. The CDR3 coding sequence is TGTGCCAGCAGTTTACAAGCGGGGGCAGATACGCAGTATTTT. As protein: CASSLQAGADTQYF.

The rearrangement links TRBV6-1 to TRBJ1-4, with 10 bases identical to TRBD1. The CDR3 contains 19 residues. CDR1 and CDR2 (germline): MNHNS, SASEGT. Trimming cost V 4 bases and J 3 bases; bases outside gene matches: 14. CDR3 nucleotides: TGTGCCAGCAGTGGTGCATCAACCGGGACAGGGGAACCTAATGAAAAACTGTTTTTT. Amino acid sequence: CASSGASTGTGEPNEKLFF.

The gene calls are TRBV2 and TRBJ2-3; 14 bases are a match to TRBD2. The germline V gene has CDR1 SNHLY and CDR2 FYNNEI. The CDR3 consists of 13 residues. V lost 9 bases to trimming and J lost 6 bases; unmatched junction nucleotides: 2. The CDR3 protein is CARGLAGVDTQYF. The CDR3 coding sequence is TGTGCCAGGGGACTAGCGGGAGTGGATACGCAGTATTTT.

The chain joins TRBV5-6 to TRBJ2-3, with 12 bases matching TRBD2. V trimming: 2 bases; J trimming: 7 bases; junction bases outside the gene matches: 8. From germline, CDR1 is SGHDT and CDR2 YYEEEE. This CDR3 has 16 residues. This CDR3 is CASSFTSSGRAYTQYF. Written as DNA, the CDR3 is TGTGCCAGCAGCTTTACTTCTAGCGGGAGGGCCTATACGCAGTATTTT.

CDR3 coding DNA: TGTGCCAGCAGCTTGCAACAGGGACGCACCGGGGAGCTGTTTTTT. Its translation: CASSLQQGRTGELFF. V and J are TRBV5-8 and TRBJ2-2; TRBD1 might be the D (6 bases). Between the trimmed V and J ends, which lost 1 base and 4 bases, there was a span of 11 bases. Germline CDR1 SGHTS, CDR2 YDEGEE. The CDR3 spans 15 residues.

The gene calls are TRBV10-1 and TRBJ2-1; 11 positions match TRBD2. V was clipped by 4 bases and J by 4 bases; unmatched bases: 15. This CDR3 contains 19 residues. Germline CDR1 is WNHNN and CDR2 is SYGVQD (reference sequence). The CDR3 spells CASSGPRGSGRAGYNEQFF. The CDR3 region has the DNA TGCGCCAGCAGTGGACCGCGAGGTAGCGGGAGGGCCGGTTACAATGAGCAGTTCTTC.

V gene TRBV4-1 combines with J gene TRBJ2-5; the D is unclear. CDR3 length equals 14 residues. V was shortened by 1 base and J by 4 bases, with 10 bases between the two germline ends. Per germline, CDR1 MGHRA and CDR2 YSYEKL. The CDR3 here is CASSQGNSIETQYF. DNA for the CDR3: TGCGCCAGCAGCCAAGGAAACAGTATAGAGACCCAGTACTTC.

This rearrangement joins TRBV5-1 to TRBJ1-3; 7 bases match TRBD1. The V segment lost 2 bases and the J segment 1 base; nucleotides outside the gene matches: 3. The CDR3 is 15 residues long. Germline-derived CDR1 and CDR2 are SGHRS and YFSETQ. The CDR3 region is CASSFTGDSGNTIYF. The DNA for the CDR3 is TGCGCCAGCAGCTTTACAGGGGATTCTGGAAACACCATATATTTT.